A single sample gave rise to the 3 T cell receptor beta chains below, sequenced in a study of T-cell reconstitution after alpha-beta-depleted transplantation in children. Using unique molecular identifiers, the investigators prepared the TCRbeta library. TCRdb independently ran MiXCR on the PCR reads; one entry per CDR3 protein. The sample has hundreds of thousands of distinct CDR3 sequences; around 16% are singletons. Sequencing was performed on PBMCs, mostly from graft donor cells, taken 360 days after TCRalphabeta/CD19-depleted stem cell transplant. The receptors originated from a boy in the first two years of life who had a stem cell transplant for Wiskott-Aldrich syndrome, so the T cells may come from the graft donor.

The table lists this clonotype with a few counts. The CDR3: CASSGGQVRGANVLTF. CDR3 in DNA: TGCGCCAGCAGCGGTGGACAGGTTCGGGGGGCCAACGTCCTGACTTTC. This chain joins TRBV5-1 and TRBJ2-6, with 7 bases matching TRBD1. The V segment lost 4 bases and the J segment 4 bases; nucleotides outside the gene matches: 8. Per germline, CDR1 SGHRS and CDR2 YFSETQ. The CDR3 consists of 16 residues.

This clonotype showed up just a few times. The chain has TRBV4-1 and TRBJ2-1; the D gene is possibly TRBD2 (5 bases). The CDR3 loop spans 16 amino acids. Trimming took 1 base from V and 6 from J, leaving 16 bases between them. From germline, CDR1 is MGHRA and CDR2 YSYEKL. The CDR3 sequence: CASSQVGAKPRNEQFF. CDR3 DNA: TGCGCCAGCAGCCAAGTGGGAGCTAAACCCCGCAATGAGCAGTTCTTC.

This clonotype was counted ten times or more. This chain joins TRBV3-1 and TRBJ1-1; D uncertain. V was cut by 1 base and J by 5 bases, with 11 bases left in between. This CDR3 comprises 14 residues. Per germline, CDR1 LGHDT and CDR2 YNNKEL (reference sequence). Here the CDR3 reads CASSQVRGNTEAFF. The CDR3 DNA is TGTGCCAGCAGCCAAGTGAGAGGCAATACTGAAGCTTTCTTT.